The clone carrying this T cell receptor (beta chain) was seen a handful of times. V was cut by 0 bases and J by 7 bases, with 12 bases left in between. The length of the CDR3 is 15 residues. CDR1 is MNHEY, CDR2 SMNVEV, per germline (reference sequence). This sample is part of a study of early T cells in non-severe SARS-CoV-2 infection. Study-level information: Investigators sequenced bulk RNA drawn from unsorted whole blood, and chains remained unpaired.

Individual cDNA molecules were tagged with unique molecular identifiers, the study reported. Each CDR3 protein is one row after TCRdb ran MiXCR on the 5' RACE reads. The sample records tens of thousands of distinct CDR3 sequences, roughly 7% being singletons. This TCR was recovered from an adult who was a healthcare worker with PCR-confirmed SARS-CoV-2 infection or an uninfected control (not recorded which). The sample consisted of whole blood. The chain employs TRBV27 and TRBJ2-2; D is uncertain. CDR3 bases: TGTGCCAGCAGTTTATCGGGTGGGCGAGGCGGGGAGCTGTTTTTT. Protein: CASSLSGGRGGELFF.